Reported below is one TCR beta chain. TCRdb ran MiXCR on the reads and lists one entry per CDR3 protein. The sample holds more than 350,000 distinct CDR3 sequences; approximately 32% are singletons and the top ten take roughly 15%. The CDR3 extends over 15 amino acids. CDR1 and CDR2 from the germline V gene are LNHDA and SQIVND (reference sequence). Trimming took 5 bases from V and 0 from J; bases not matched to a gene: 3. These data belong to a study of T cell repertoires in cytomegalovirus infection. For the study at large: CMV infection and matching HLA type were both indicated by public TCR beta signatures.

The sequence was obtained from a human donor in good health (CMV status not recorded). Some clones in this sample may be carry-over from other donors' samples. The V call is TRBV19, the J call TRBJ2-2, with 7 bases lining up with TRBD1. Sequenced material: PBMCs. DNA of the CDR3: TGTGCCAGTAGTTCGACAGGGCCGAACACCGGGGAGCTGTTTTTT. Protein: CASSSTGPNTGELFF.